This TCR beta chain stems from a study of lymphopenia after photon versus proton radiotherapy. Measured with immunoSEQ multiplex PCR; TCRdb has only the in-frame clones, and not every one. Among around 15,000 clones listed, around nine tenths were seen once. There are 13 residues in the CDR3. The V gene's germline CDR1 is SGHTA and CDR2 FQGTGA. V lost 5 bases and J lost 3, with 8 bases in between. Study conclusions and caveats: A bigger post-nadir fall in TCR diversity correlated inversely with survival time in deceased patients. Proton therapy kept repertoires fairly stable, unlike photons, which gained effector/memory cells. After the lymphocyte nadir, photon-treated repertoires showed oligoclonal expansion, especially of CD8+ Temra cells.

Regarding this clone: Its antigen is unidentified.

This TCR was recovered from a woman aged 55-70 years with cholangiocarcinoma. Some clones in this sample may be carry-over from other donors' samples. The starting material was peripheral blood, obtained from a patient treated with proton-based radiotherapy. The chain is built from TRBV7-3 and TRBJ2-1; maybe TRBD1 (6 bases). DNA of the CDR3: TGTGCCAGCAGCCCGGACAGCTACAATGAGCAGTTCTTC. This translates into CASSPDSYNEQFF. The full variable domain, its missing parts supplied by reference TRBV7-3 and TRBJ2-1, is GAGVSQTPSNKVTEKGKYVELRCDPISGHTALYWYRQSLGQGPEFLIYFQGTGAADDSGLPNDRFFAVRPEGSVSTLKIQRTERGDSAVYLCASSPDSYNEQFFGPGTRLTVL.